This T cell receptor (beta chain) was observed in a study of cytomegalovirus exposure and HLA in healthy donors. General observations from the study: Researchers catalogued 150 or so TCR beta chains as cytomegalovirus-associated.

With regard to this clone: Its antigen is currently unknown.

The germline V gene has CDR1 LNHDA and CDR2 SQIVND (reference sequence). The CDR3 consists of 14 residues. V was pared by 7 bases and J by 0 bases, with 12 bases between. Method: immunoSEQ multiplex PCR; TCRdb's copy keeps in-frame clones and lacks some. The profile covers 300,000 to 400,000 clones, with around 90% appearing a single time and over 0.9% taken by the ten largest. The material sequenced was PBMCs. This chain uses TRBV19 with TRBJ1-2, with D perhaps TRBD1 (5 bases). The sequence was obtained from a man between 25 and 39 years old in good health and CMV-seronegative. The CDR3 sequence: CASTTETANYGYTF. The CDR3, as DNA: TGTGCCAGTACGACAGAGACAGCTAACTATGGCTACACCTTC.